A selection of T cell receptor beta chains follows, all from one sample in a study of human T cells and chemical hapten exposure. Via MiXCR, TCRdb re-called the RACE reads, giving one row per CDR3 protein. Here the sample spans fewer than 150,000 distinct CDR3 sequences, 10% to 15% being singletons. The source material was whole blood, sampled in connection with sensitization to the hapten diphenylcyclopropenone (DPC). The source is a woman aged 45-65 years with alopecia areata. Some clones in this sample may be carry-over from other donors' samples. The CDR3 runs from the conserved cysteine through the conserved F or W. A D gene is named only where the DNA matches it firmly. Part of the rows lack a size; the others show once, few, many or a class for expanded clones.

TRBD2	TRBV7-3	few	TRBJ2-2	CASSLTSGANTGELFF	TGTGCCAGCAGCTTAACTAGCGGGGCGAACACCGGGGAGCTGTTTTTT
-	TRBV14	-	TRBJ1-4	CASSSWNGEKLFF	TGTGCCAGCAGCTCGTGGAATGGGGAAAAACTGTTTTTT
TRBD2	TRBV6-5	few	TRBJ2-1	CASSGGLAGAPSYNEQFF	TGTGCCAGCAGTGGGGGACTAGCGGGAGCTCCCTCCTACAATGAGCAGTTCTTC
TRBD1	TRBV9	few	TRBJ1-2	CASSVGRDRVRYGYTF	TGTGCCAGCAGCGTAGGTAGGGACAGGGTCCGCTATGGCTACACCTTC
-	TRBV6-1	-	TRBJ2-1	CASRPSSYNEQFF	TGTGCCAGCAGGCCGAGCTCCTACAATGAGCAGTTCTTC
TRBD2	TRBV6-5	few	TRBJ2-7	CASRRTSGSGAVYEQYF	TGTGCCAGCCGGAGAACTAGCGGGAGTGGGGCGGTCTACGAGCAGTACTTC
TRBD1	TRBV2	-	TRBJ2-7	CASSDAIGRGTYEQYF	TGTGCCAGCAGTGACGCGATTGGCAGGGGGACCTACGAGCAGTACTTC
-	TRBV11-2	many	TRBJ1-2	CASSPGPRGYTF	TGTGCCAGCAGCCCCGGACCGCGCGGCTACACCTTC
-	TRBV7-6	-	TRBJ1-1	CASSPSRGTEAFF	TGTGCCAGCAGCCCGAGTAGGGGGACTGAAGCTTTCTTT
-	TRBV6-1	many	TRBJ2-3	CASSEGDTQYF	TGTGCCAGCAGTGAGGGGGATACGCAGTATTTT
-	TRBV12-3/TRBV12-4	many	TRBJ1-1	CASSLARAANTEAFF	TGTGCCAGCAGTTTAGCGCGGGCAGCGAACACTGAAGCTTTCTTT
TRBD2	TRBV14	few	TRBJ2-3	CASSQDLAGAGTDTQYF	TGTGCCAGCAGCCAAGACCTAGCGGGAGCCGGCACAGATACGCAGTATTTT
-	TRBV14	many	TRBJ1-2	CASSQGGPPGYTF	TGTGCCAGCAGCCAGGGGGGACCTCCCGGCTACACCTTC
-	TRBV6-1	-	TRBJ1-4	CASSPHSSTNEKLFF	TGTGCCAGCAGTCCCCACAGTTCAACTAATGAAAAACTGTTTTTT
-	TRBV7-9	-	TRBJ1-4	CASSFNGLQNEKLFF	TGTGCCAGCAGCTTCAACGGTCTCCAGAATGAAAAACTGTTTTTT
-	TRBV28	-	TRBJ2-5	CASSFPGPKYQETQYF	TGTGCCAGCAGTTTCCCGGGCCCTAAGTACCAAGAGACCCAGTACTTC
-	TRBV7-2	-	TRBJ2-7	CASSFSVSYEQYF	TGTGCCAGCAGCTTTTCCGTCTCCTACGAGCAGTACTTC
-	TRBV24-1	-	TRBJ1-1	CATSDTPGARGNTEAFF	TGTGCCACCAGTGATACCCCAGGGGCCAGGGGGAACACTGAAGCTTTCTTT
-	TRBV6-6	-	TRBJ1-1	CASSPRISGDTEAFF	TGTGCCAGCAGTCCCCGAATATCAGGCGACACTGAAGCTTTCTTT
-	TRBV20-1	many	TRBJ2-3	CSARPSLRGRTDTQYF	TGCAGTGCTAGGCCCTCTCTAAGGGGGAGGACAGATACGCAGTATTTT